The 25 T cell receptor beta chains below were found in one sample sequenced in a study of beta chain features in type 1 diabetes. General study findings and limits: Type 1 diabetes patients had moderately but significantly shorter TCRB CDR3s in all four CD4+ subsets.

Reverse transcribing all isolated RNA meant expressed TCRB transcripts were sequenced. Data came from immunoSEQ multiplex PCR; TCRdb stores just in-frame clones and leaves some out. This table has 95,000 to 150,000 clones, 16% appearing once. These TCRs are of unknown antigen specificity. The specimen sequenced was central memory CD4+ T cells from blood. The source is a man in his thirties or forties with type 1 diabetes.

This clone was seen repeatedly, ten times or more. This chain links TRBV23-1 with TRBJ1-2; 7 nucleotides align to TRBD1. TRBV23-1 is marked as an open reading frame, function uncertain. The CDR3 is made up of 14 amino acids. V lost 3 bases to trimming and J lost 12 bases; unmatched junction nucleotides: 13. CDR3: CASSHLATDRSHTF. CDR3 DNA: TGCGCCAGCAGTCACCTCGCGACGGACAGGTCCCACACCTTC.

This clone turned up a few times. This chain uses TRBV5-1 with TRBJ2-2, with D perhaps TRBD1 (5 bases). Trimming took off 4 bases at V and 1 base at J, with 8 bases between the two ends. The CDR3 has 14 residues. Germline CDR1 is SGHRS and CDR2 is YFSETQ. The CDR3 region is CASSRGQNTGELFF. In DNA, the CDR3 is TGCGCCAGCAGCAGGGGCCAGAACACCGGGGAGCTGTTTTTT.

This clone was seen a few times. The chain carries TRBV9 and TRBJ2-5; D gene uncertain. V lost 4 bases and J lost 4, with 14 bases in between. The CDR3 loop spans 14 amino acids. CDR1 and CDR2 (germline): SGDLS, YYNGEE. The CDR3 DNA reads TGTGCCAGCAGCCCTACTATCGTCGGAGAGACCCAGTACTTC. Translating gives CASSPTIVGETQYF.

The chain joins TRBV4-1 to TRBJ1-4; TRBD1 agrees at 8 bases. Germline assignment: CDR1 MGHRA and CDR2 YSYEKL. The CDR3 sequence is 15 residues long. V lost 3 bases and J lost 5; bases outside the gene matches: 5. In DNA, the CDR3 is TGCGCCAGCAGCCACGATGGACAGGGAAATGAAAAACTGTTTTTT. It specifies CASSHDGQGNEKLFF.

The chain is built from TRBV19 and TRBJ2-5, with D unclear. The CDR3 covers 13 residues. From germline, CDR1 is LNHDA and CDR2 SQIVND (reference sequence). Trimming took 4 bases from V and 2 from J, leaving 8 bases between them. The CDR3 DNA reads as TGTGCCAGTAGTAGTCAGAAACAAGAGACCCAGTACTTC. The encoded protein is CASSSQKQETQYF.

In this sample, this clone turned up a few times. The V call is TRBV4-1, the J call TRBJ2-7; 9 bases map to TRBD1. CDR1 and CDR2 from the germline V gene are MGHRA and YSYEKL. CDR3 length: 18 residues. Trimming cost V 1 base and J 5 bases; bases outside gene matches: 15. CDR3 in amino acids: CASSQVRPGTGIFHEQYF. CDR3 DNA: TGCGCCAGCAGCCAAGTGCGTCCCGGGACAGGGATCTTCCACGAGCAGTACTTC.

The J gene is TRBJ1-6, the V gene TRBV9; D ambiguous. CDR1 SGDLS and CDR2 YYNGEE come from the germline V gene. Trimming stripped 0 bases from V and 10 bases from J, with 11 bases between. The CDR3 has 14 residues. CDR3 in amino acids: CASSVGQTGSPLHF. CDR3 bases: TGTGCCAGCAGCGTAGGCCAAACGGGCTCACCCCTCCACTTT.

This clone was detected only a few times. The chain joins TRBV7-3 to TRBJ1-6; 10 positions match TRBD1. V lost 5 bases to trimming and J lost 9 bases; unmatched junction nucleotides: 7. This CDR3 has 15 residues. The germline V gene encodes CDR1 SGHTA and CDR2 FQGTGA. CDR3 amino acids: CASSASGTGVSPLHF. DNA for the CDR3: TGTGCCAGCAGCGCCTCCGGGACAGGGGTTTCACCCCTCCACTTT.

This clone was observed a handful of times. The chain joins TRBV9 to TRBJ2-3, with D possibly matching TRBD2 (6 bases). CDR3 length: 15 residues. Trimming removed 0 bases at V and 4 bases at J, with 12 bases between. Germline-derived CDR1 and CDR2 are SGDLS and YYNGEE. Here the CDR3 reads CASSVAGDIADTQYF. CDR3 in DNA: TGTGCCAGCAGCGTAGCGGGGGATATTGCAGATACGCAGTATTTT.

CDR3 coding DNA: TGTGCCAGCAGCTGGGGACAGGGCTCGGCCGGGGCCAACGTCCTGACTTTC. Its translation is CASSWGQGSAGANVLTF. The chain has TRBV5-4 and TRBJ2-6, with 9 bases matching TRBD1. The germline V gene encodes CDR1 SGHNT and CDR2 YYREEE (reference sequence). V was clipped by 3 bases and J by 4 bases; unmatched bases: 8. CDR3 size: 17 residues.

CDR3 protein: CASSLPVPGQETNYGYTF. CDR3 coding DNA: TGCGCCAGCAGTCTCCCCGTACCGGGACAAGAAACTAACTATGGCTACACCTTC. The rearrangement joins TRBV23-1 to TRBJ1-2, with a possible D match to TRBD1 (6 bases). TRBV23-1 is an ORF; its function is uncertain. The CDR3 contains 18 residues. Trimming removed 4 bases from V and 0 bases from J, with 21 bases in between.

This chain links TRBV11-2 with TRBJ2-7; the D gene is possibly TRBD1 (6 bases). The V gene's germline CDR1 is SGHAT and CDR2 FQNNGV. Trimming left V 2 bases short and J 2 bases short, with 16 bases between. The CDR3 consists of 16 residues. CDR3 sequence: CASSLSWGRDTYEQYF. In nucleotides, the CDR3 is TGTGCCAGCAGCTTAAGTTGGGGCCGGGACACCTACGAGCAGTACTTC.

This clone has just a few counts. The chain has TRBV7-2 and TRBJ2-2, with D hard to call. CDR1 and CDR2 (germline): SGHTA, FQGNSA. V dropped 6 bases and J dropped 0 bases, with 11 bases sitting between them. CDR3 length: 15 amino acids. The CDR3 sequence is CASSLGGTNTGELFF. In DNA form, the CDR3 reads TGTGCCAGCAGTCTGGGTGGAACGAACACCGGGGAGCTGTTTTTT.

The chain combines TRBV30 with TRBJ1-2; a weak D match, TRBD1 (6 bases). The CDR3 is 13 amino acids. Germline V gives CDR1 GTSNPN, CDR2 SVGIG (reference sequence). Trimming took 4 bases from V and 2 from J, leaving 11 bases between them. CDR3 coding DNA: TGTGCCTGGATTAAAGGGGGGAACTATGGCTACACCTTC. Translated, it gives CAWIKGGNYGYTF.

This chain uses TRBV5-6 with TRBJ1-5; D remains unclear. The CDR3 runs to 17 residues. The V end was cut by 1 base, the J end by 0 bases, with 14 bases between. Germline values: CDR1 SGHDT, CDR2 YYEEEE. The CDR3 is CASSLMKGVYSNQPQHF. DNA of the CDR3: TGTGCCAGCAGCTTGATGAAGGGCGTATATAGCAATCAGCCCCAGCATTTT.

This clone was picked up a small number of times. The chain joins TRBV29-1 to TRBJ2-1; D gene ambiguous. The CDR3 is 14 residues long. Germline CDR1 SQVTM, CDR2 ANQGSEA. Trimming shortened V by 6 bases and J by 0 bases, and 12 bases separated the two germline ends. As DNA, the CDR3 is TGCAGCGTGGTGCAGATAAACTCCTACAATGAGCAGTTCTTC. Residues: CSVVQINSYNEQFF.

This clone turned up a few times. The chain employs TRBV11-3 and TRBJ2-3; D uncertain. Germline V CDR1 and CDR2: SGHNT, YENEEA. There are 16 residues in the CDR3. V shed 1 base and J shed 2 bases, with 13 bases lying between them. CDR3 DNA: TGTGCCAGCAGCTTAGGCTCTCTTGGGATCACAGATACGCAGTATTTT. It specifies CASSLGSLGITDTQYF.

The genes are TRBV30 and TRBJ1-2; D uncertain. Looked up from germline, CDR1 is GTSNPN and CDR2 is SVGIG (reference sequence). This CDR3 has 13 amino acids. The V and J ends lost 3 bases and 4 bases respectively, with 12 bases between them. The CDR3 region is CAWRATASYGYTF. DNA of the CDR3: TGTGCCTGGAGAGCAACAGCGAGCTATGGCTACACCTTC.

This clone was observed a few times. V is TRBV5-6 and J is TRBJ2-5; D gene unclear. The germline V gene encodes CDR1 SGHDT and CDR2 YYEEEE. Trimming cost V 4 bases and J 3 bases, with 7 bases left between them. CDR3 size: 12 residues. The CDR3 here is CASSEVKETQYF. The CDR3 DNA reads TGTGCCAGCAGCGAGGTTAAAGAGACCCAGTACTTC.

The chain combines TRBV9 with TRBJ2-5; 9 bases match TRBD1. This CDR3 region has 14 residues. The germline gives CDR1 SGDLS, CDR2 YYNGEE. J lost 5 bases, V lost 4 bases, and 6 bases had no gene match. As DNA, the CDR3 is TGTGCCAGCAGCCTCTTCGGGACAGGGGAGACCCAGTACTTC. It specifies CASSLFGTGETQYF.

This chain uses TRBV7-2 with TRBJ2-3; D might be TRBD2 (7 bases). This CDR3 contains 16 residues. CDR1 is SGHTA, CDR2 FQGNSA, per germline. The germline V and J ends were trimmed by 1 base and 7 bases, with 18 bases remaining between them. The chain's CDR3 is CASSLGRTGGGNTQYF. DNA for the CDR3: TGTGCCAGCAGCTTAGGCCGTACGGGGGGCGGTAATACGCAGTATTTT.

There are a few counts of this clone. The J gene is TRBJ2-5, the V gene TRBV6-1; TRBD1 matches at 7 bases. Trimming took 8 bases from V and 5 from J; bases not matched to a gene: 8. This CDR3 contains 13 residues. In germline, CDR1 is MNHNS, CDR2 SASEGT. The DNA of the CDR3 is TGTGCCAGCTCATCAGGGGGAGTGGAGACCCAGTACTTC. Protein: CASSSGGVETQYF.

This clone was counted between two and nine times. Written as DNA, the CDR3 is TGTGCCAGCTCACCACGGAAGGGTAACACTGAAGCTTTCTTT. Its translation: CASSPRKGNTEAFF. The chain employs TRBV18 and TRBJ1-1; D remains ambiguous. Trimming took 1 base from V and 2 from J, leaving 8 bases between them. The CDR3 covers 14 residues. Germline V gives CDR1 KGHSH, CDR2 LQKENI.

This clone was counted only a few times. V is TRBV13 and J is TRBJ2-4; D is perhaps TRBD1 or TRBD2 (7 bases each). In germline, CDR1 is PRHDT, CDR2 FYEKMQ (reference sequence). V lost 5 bases and J lost 8, with 16 bases in between. This CDR3 is 14 amino acids long. The CDR3 loop is CASSPNAGGDIQYF. For the CDR3, the DNA is TGTGCCAGCAGCCCAAACGCAGGGGGGGACATTCAGTACTTC.

This clone was detected a few times. V gene TRBV11-2 combines with J gene TRBJ2-3, with D perhaps matching TRBD1 or TRBD2 (5 bases each). V lost 7 bases to trimming and J lost 11 bases, with 19 bases between them. Germline V gene sequence: CDR1 SGHAT, CDR2 FQNNGV. The CDR3 length is 13 residues. Here the CDR3 reads CASKGRRIVRQYF. The CDR3 DNA is TGTGCCAGCAAGGGACGGCGGATTGTAAGGCAGTATTTT. The variable domain in full, completed from reference TRBV11-2 and TRBJ2-3, reads EAGVAQSPRYKIIEKRQSVAFWCNPISGHATLYWYQQILGQGPKLLIQFQNNGVVDDSQLPKDRFSAERLKGVDSTLKIQPAKLEDSAVYLCASKGRRIVRQYFGPGTRLTVL.